This T cell receptor (beta chain) appears in the sequencing data of a study of T cells in Graves' hyperthyroidism and ophthalmopathy. Notes on the study in general: Expanded thyroid clonotypes (above 0.001) were mostly also found in blood.

There are a few counts of this clonotype. The antigen is unknown. The investigators amplified TCR beta CDR3 regions from RNA transcripts. The TCR CDR3 was amplified in a first-round RT-PCR using the HTBI primer set. TCRdb reprocessed the multiplex PCR reads with MiXCR, giving one entry per CDR3 protein. The table has about 400,000 distinct CDR3 sequences, about 14% seen once; the top ten hold 25% to 30%. The V end was cut by 7 bases, the J end by 7 bases, with 11 bases between. This CDR3 has 12 residues. The sequenced material came from blood. This chain uses TRBV12-3 or TRBV12-4 with TRBJ2-1; tentative D call: TRBD2 (5 bases). The clonotype was recovered from a man over 45 with Graves' ophthalmopathy. The CDR3 nucleotides are TGTGCCAGCACCCGTGGGGAGAATGAGCAGTTCTTC. Its translation: CASTRGENEQFF.